This T cell receptor (beta chain) stems from a study of cytotoxic CD8 clonotypes in ibrutinib-treated CLL. The CDR3 spans 13 residues. CDR1 SNHLY and CDR2 FYNNEI come from the germline V gene. Comment on this clone: A junction end diverges from the germline sequence, so it may reflect a read error.

Only in-frame clones appear in the TCRdb table, and some are missing; sequencing was by immunoSEQ multiplex PCR. The sample has hundreds of thousands of clones, under 80% seen once; the top ten hold over 15%. This sequence joins TRBV2 and TRBJ1-4; D call uncertain. This clonotype was obtained from a human donor with chronic lymphocytic leukemia. Sequenced here: PBMCs, sampled after 24 months of ibrutinib treatment. CDR3 sequence reads: CASSTVSGSPREF. The CDR3 bases are TGTGCCAGCAGTACTGTATCGGGATCCCCGAGGGAATTT. The variable domain in full, with the rest retrieved from reference TRBV2 and TRBJ1-4, is EPEVTQTPSHQVTQMGQEVILRCVPISNHLYFYWYRQILGQKVEFLVSFYNNEISEKSEIFDDQFSVERPDGSNFTLKIRSTKLEDSAMYFCASSTVSGSPREFGSGTQLSVL.